These 19 T cell receptor beta chains originate from one sample sequenced in a study of T cell changes during pregnancy in multiple sclerosis. Profiling relied on immunoSEQ multiplex PCR, and the TCRdb table lists in-frame clones only, not all of them. Of around 44,000 clones in the sample, about 94% were seen once. The sequenced sample was CD8+ T cells from peripheral blood mononuclear cells, obtained in the third trimester of pregnancy. The source of these receptors is a female donor with multiple sclerosis, enrolled in a pregnancy study.

Here the CDR3 DNA reads TGTGCCAGTAGTATTAGCAGCCTTGGAAACACCATATATTTT. Its protein is CASSISSLGNTIYF. The rearrangement uses TRBV19 and TRBJ1-3; D call uncertain. From germline, CDR1 is LNHDA and CDR2 SQIVND (reference sequence). This CDR3 has 14 residues. V lost 3 bases to trimming and J lost 3 bases, with 9 bases between them. Full variable domain (remainder filled in from reference TRBV19 and TRBJ1-3): DGGITQSPKYLFRKEGQNVTLSCEQNLNHDAMYWYRQDPGQGLRLIYYSQIVNDFQKGDIAEGYSVSREKKESFPLTVTSAQKNPTAFYLCASSISSLGNTIYFGEGSWLTVV.

This sequence joins TRBV27 and TRBJ2-3, with D possibly TRBD2 on 6 matching bases. Per the germline V gene, CDR1 is MNHEY and CDR2 is SMNVEV (reference sequence). Trimming took off 1 base at V and 2 bases at J, with 13 bases between the two ends. The CDR3 covers 16 residues. As DNA, the CDR3 is TGTGCCAGCAGTTTATTAAGGAGCGGGTTCACAGATACGCAGTATTTT. Amino acids: CASSLLRSGFTDTQYF.

The chain joins TRBV9 to TRBJ2-5; D possibly corresponds to TRBD1 (6 bases). The V end was cut by 3 bases, the J end by 1 base, with 10 bases between. CDR3 length: 14 residues. The germline CDR1 and CDR2 sequences are SGDLS and YYNGEE. The CDR3 sequence: CASSEGGFQETQYF. The CDR3 coding sequence is TGTGCCAGCAGCGAAGGGGGATTCCAAGAGACCCAGTACTTC.

This rearrangement joins TRBV11-2 to TRBJ2-7; TRBD1 matches at 8 bases. The germline V gene has CDR1 SGHAT and CDR2 FQNNGV. With 4 bases clipped from V and 6 bases from J, the junction kept 5 bases outside the gene matches. CDR3 size: 13 residues. The CDR3 nucleotides read TGTGCCAGCAGCTACAGAACAGGGGGCGAGCAGTACTTC. It is translated as CASSYRTGGEQYF.

V usage is TRBV6-1 and J usage is TRBJ2-2; maybe TRBD1 (5 bases). Trimming took off 2 bases at V and 2 bases at J, with 9 bases between the two ends. The CDR3 consists of 15 residues. Per germline, CDR1 MNHNS and CDR2 SASEGT. In DNA, the CDR3 is TGTGCCAGCAGTGAATGGCAGGGAAACACCGGGGAGCTGTTTTTT. This codes for CASSEWQGNTGELFF.

The chain couples TRBV6-5 to TRBJ2-6, with a possible D match to TRBD2 (6 bases). Germline V gives CDR1 MNHEY, CDR2 SVGAGI. The CDR3 totals 15 residues. Trimming removed 4 bases at V and 0 bases at J, with 7 bases between. CDR3 coding DNA: TGTGCCAGCAGTTGGGGGGTCTCTGGGGCCAACGTCCTGACTTTC. It is translated as CASSWGVSGANVLTF.

The genes are TRBV30 and TRBJ2-3, with D unresolved. CDR3 length: 13 residues. Germline CDR1 GTSNPN, CDR2 SVGIG (reference sequence). Trimming shortened V by 5 bases and J by 5 bases, and 14 bases separated the two germline ends. The CDR3 spells CAWFGGSGDTQYF. CDR3 nucleotides: TGTGCCTGGTTCGGCGGTTCGGGAGATACGCAGTATTTT. The full variable domain, its missing parts supplied by reference TRBV30 and TRBJ2-3, is SQTIHQWPATLVQPVGSPLSLECTVEGTSNPNLYWYRQAAGRGLQLLFYSVGIGQISSEVPQNLSASRPQDRQFILSSKKLLLSDSGFYLCAWFGGSGDTQYFGPGTRLTVL.

This chain uses TRBV30 with TRBJ2-7; possible D gene TRBD1, 6 bases. This CDR3 comprises 12 residues. Germline V gene lookup returns CDR1 GTSNPN and CDR2 SVGIG (reference sequence). The V gene lost 0 bases and the J gene lost 5 bases, with 8 bases spanning the gap. The CDR3 protein is CAWSVQGNEQYF. CDR3 in DNA: TGTGCCTGGAGTGTACAGGGTAACGAGCAGTACTTC.

The rearrangement links TRBV28 to TRBJ2-7; D remains ambiguous. Germline assignment: CDR1 MDHEN and CDR2 SYDVKM. Trimming cost V 5 bases and J 4 bases, with 9 bases left between them. The CDR3 spans 12 residues. This CDR3 is CASSLVEYEQYF. The CDR3 nucleotides read TGTGCCAGCAGTCTGGTTGAGTACGAGCAGTACTTC.

J is TRBJ2-1 and V is TRBV9, with 12 bases that match TRBD2. Germline loops: CDR1 SGDLS, CDR2 YYNGEE. This CDR3 spans 17 amino acids. The V and J ends lost 0 bases and 5 bases, in that order; junction bases with no gene match: 6. In DNA, the CDR3 is TGTGCCAGCAGCGTAGAGGGACTAGCGGGTTTCAACAATGAGCAGTTCTTC. It encodes CASSVEGLAGFNNEQFF.

In its sample, this clone was seen once. The chain links TRBV19 to TRBJ1-1, with no clear D. Germline loops: CDR1 LNHDA, CDR2 SQIVND (reference sequence). V gave up 3 bases and J gave up 4 bases, with 9 bases separating them. The CDR3 consists of 13 residues. This CDR3 reads CASSMIRGTEAFF. The CDR3 DNA follows: TGTGCCAGTAGTATGATCCGGGGCACTGAAGCTTTCTTT.

V gene TRBV27 combines with J gene TRBJ1-1; the match to TRBD1 covers 7 bases. The ends lost 4 bases at V and 1 base at J; junction bases unmatched: 6. CDR3 length: 15 amino acids. Germline V gene data show CDR1 as MNHEY and CDR2 as SMNVEV (reference sequence). CDR3 coding DNA: TGTGCCAGCAGTTCCCCCGGGACAGCGAACACTGAAGCTTTCTTT. Translation gives CASSSPGTANTEAFF.

The chain's CDR3 is CASKGGLNNEQFF. The CDR3 DNA follows: TGTGCCAGCAAAGGGGGTTTAAACAATGAGCAGTTCTTC. V is TRBV27 and J is TRBJ2-1, with D perhaps TRBD1 (6 bases). V lost 7 bases, J lost 5 bases, and 12 bases lay in between. Germline V gives CDR1 MNHEY, CDR2 SMNVEV (reference sequence). The CDR3 totals 13 residues.

The rearrangement links TRBV7-6 to TRBJ2-5; a weak D match, TRBD1 (5 bases). The CDR3 consists of 13 residues. Per germline, CDR1 SGHVS and CDR2 FNYEAQ. Between the trimmed V and J ends, which lost 2 bases and 4 bases, there was a span of 8 bases. CDR3 protein: CASSLRGIETQYF. CDR3 coding DNA: TGTGCCAGCAGCTTAAGGGGTATAGAGACCCAGTACTTC.

V usage is TRBV28 and J usage is TRBJ2-3; 11 bases are shared with TRBD2. Per the germline V gene, CDR1 is MDHEN and CDR2 is SYDVKM. V trimming: 6 bases; J trimming: 3 bases; junction bases outside the gene matches: 14. The CDR3 has 18 residues. CDR3 sequence: CASSPYLLAGEKTDTQYF. In nucleotides, the CDR3 is TGTGCCAGCAGCCCTTACCTACTAGCGGGAGAGAAGACAGATACGCAGTATTTT.

This chain connects TRBV7-6 to TRBJ2-1; D gene uncertain. The CDR3 length is 16 residues. CDR1 is SGHVS and CDR2 is FNYEAQ in the germline V gene. Between the trimmed V and J ends, which lost 3 bases and 6 bases, there was a span of 18 bases. The CDR3 loop is CASSLVSPVGGNEQFF. The CDR3 region has the DNA TGTGCCAGCAGCTTGGTAAGTCCCGTCGGCGGCAATGAGCAGTTCTTC.

The chain couples TRBV11-2 to TRBJ2-3; 10 nucleotides match TRBD2. Germline CDR1 and CDR2: SGHAT and FQNNGV. V dropped 0 bases and J dropped 10; count of bases not matched to a gene: 7. The CDR3 runs to 15 residues. For the CDR3, the DNA is TGTGCCAGCAGCTTAGATCACCTAGCGGGAGCTCCGCAGTATTTT. It is translated as CASSLDHLAGAPQYF.

The chain employs TRBV5-1 and TRBJ2-7, with 7 bases identical to TRBD1. This CDR3 is 13 amino acids long. With 5 bases clipped from V and 2 bases from J, the junction kept 4 bases outside the gene matches. Germline CDR1 SGHRS, CDR2 YFSETQ. The CDR3 DNA reads as TGCGCCAGCAGTTGGACAGGTACCTACGAGCAGTACTTC. Translation gives CASSWTGTYEQYF.

V usage is TRBV28 and J usage is TRBJ2-2; 12 nucleotides align to TRBD1. The germline CDR1 and CDR2 sequences are MDHEN and SYDVKM. This CDR3 contains 16 residues. The trim removed 10 bases at V and 3 bases at J, leaving 9 bases unmatched. CDR3 in DNA: TGTGCCAACCATAGGGACAGGGGGCGCGACACCGGGGAGCTGTTTTTT. It yields the protein CANHRDRGRDTGELFF.